This T cell receptor (beta chain) comes out of a study of lymphopenia after photon versus proton radiotherapy. Clones were sequenced by immunoSEQ multiplex PCR, and TCRdb holds only the in-frame ones, with some missing. The table includes tens of thousands of clones, over 85% detected once. V lost 2 bases, J lost 11 bases, and 17 bases lay in between. From germline, CDR1 is SGDLS and CDR2 YYNGEE. CDR3 size: 15 residues. Here the sequenced sample was peripheral blood, taken from a patient treated with photon-based radiotherapy. The clonotype was recovered from a woman aged 45 to 65 with cholangiocarcinoma. V usage is TRBV9 and J usage is TRBJ1-6; D is uncertain. In DNA, the CDR3 is TGTGCCAGCAGCGTTACGGAATGGGGAGTGGCACCCCTCCACTTT. It encodes CASSVTEWGVAPLHF.